Sequencing of this TCR beta chain was carried out in a study of regulatory T cells in long-lasting Graves disease. The study, taken as a whole, reports: Newly diagnosed disease favored TRBV20-1 and TRBJ2-1 over persistent disease.

Time point specified: persistent/refractory GD, antithyroid drugs over 5 years with positive TRAb. The TCR library was prepared using RNA isolated from PBMCs. With iRepertoire HTBI primers and Arm-PCR of CDR3 regions, TCR beta libraries were built. How the authors handled the data: Identified segments across samples numbered roughly 60 TRBV and about 13 TRBJ. MiXCR was run by TCRdb on the multiplex PCR reads, yielding one entry per CDR3 protein. TCRdb, not the authors, supplied the V and J calls. This sample has 500,000 to 800,000 distinct CDR3 sequences, with 30% found just once. This CDR3 is built from 11 residues. CDR1 MNHNS and CDR2 SASEGT come from the germline V gene. V was pared by 7 bases and J by 5 bases, with 2 bases of the junction left unmatched. This clonotype was recorded a few times. Its antigen is still unknown.

This clonotype originated in a female donor with Graves disease. The chain joins TRBV6-1 to TRBJ2-7, with 7 bases fitting TRBD2. Sample: peripheral blood mononuclear cells (PBMCs), taken when the disease was refractory, from a patient treated with antithyroid drugs. The CDR3, as DNA: TGTGCCAGCATCGGGGGGAACGAGCAGTACTTC. It translates to CASIGGNEQYF.